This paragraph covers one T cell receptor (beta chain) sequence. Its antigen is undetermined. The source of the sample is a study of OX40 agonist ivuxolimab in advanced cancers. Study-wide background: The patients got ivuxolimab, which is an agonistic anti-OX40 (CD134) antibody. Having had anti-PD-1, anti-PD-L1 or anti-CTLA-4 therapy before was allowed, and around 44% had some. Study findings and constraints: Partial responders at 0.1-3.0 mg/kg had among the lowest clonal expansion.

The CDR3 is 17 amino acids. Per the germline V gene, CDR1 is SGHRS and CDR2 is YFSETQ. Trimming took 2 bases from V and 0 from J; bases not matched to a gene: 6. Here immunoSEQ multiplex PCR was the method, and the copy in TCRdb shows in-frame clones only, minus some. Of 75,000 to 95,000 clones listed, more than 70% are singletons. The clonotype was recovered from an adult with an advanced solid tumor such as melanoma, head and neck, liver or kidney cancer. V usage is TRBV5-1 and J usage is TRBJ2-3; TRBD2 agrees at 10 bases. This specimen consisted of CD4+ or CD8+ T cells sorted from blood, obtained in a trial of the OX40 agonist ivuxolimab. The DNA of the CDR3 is TGCGCCAGCAGCTTAGGGCGACTAGCGGGTAGCACAGATACGCAGTATTTT. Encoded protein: CASSLGRLAGSTDTQYF.